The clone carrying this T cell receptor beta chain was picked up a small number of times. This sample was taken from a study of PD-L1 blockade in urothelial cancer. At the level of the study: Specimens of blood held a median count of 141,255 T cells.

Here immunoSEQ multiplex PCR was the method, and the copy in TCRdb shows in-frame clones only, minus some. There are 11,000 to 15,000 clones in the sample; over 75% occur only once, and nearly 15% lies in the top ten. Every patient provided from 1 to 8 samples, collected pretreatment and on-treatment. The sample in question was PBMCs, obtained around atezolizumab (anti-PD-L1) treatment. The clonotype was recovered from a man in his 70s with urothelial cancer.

The CDR3 loop is CASSYSGAYEQYF. The CDR3 DNA sequence: TGTGCCAGCAGTTACTCAGGGGCCTACGAGCAGTACTTC. J is TRBJ2-7 and V is TRBV6-6, with D tentatively TRBD1 (5 bases). With 0 bases removed from V and 2 bases from J, the gap between germline ends came to 5 bases. CDR1 is MNHNY and CDR2 is SVGAGI in the germline V gene (reference sequence). This CDR3 has 13 amino acids.